One sample yielded the 31 T cell receptor beta chains listed below, sequenced in a study of molecular identifiers for immune sequencing clone quantification. TCRdb reprocessed the PCR reads via MiXCR and lists one record per CDR3 protein. The sample shows 50,000 to 75,000 distinct CDR3 sequences, 15% to 20% of them seen only once. Sequenced input: naive CD8+ T cells from blood, with Jurkat cell RNA spiked in. Indicated subset: FACS-sorted CD8+CD4-CCR7+CD45RA+ naive T cells. The receptors originated from a human donor in good health. Some libraries in this study had Jurkat cell RNA spiked in.

This clonotype showed up many times. The rearrangement joins TRBV30 to TRBJ1-1; a weak D match, TRBD1 (6 bases). The CDR3 extends over 13 amino acids. The V end lost 0 bases, the J end lost 5 bases, and 10 bases lay between the germline ends. Germline lookup yields CDR1 GTSNPN and CDR2 SVGIG (reference sequence). The CDR3 region is CAWSVGGRTEAFF. CDR3 coding DNA: TGTGCCTGGAGTGTGGGGGGCAGGACTGAAGCTTTCTTT.

This clonotype was observed many times. J is TRBJ1-2 and V is TRBV11-2, with D perhaps TRBD1 (6 bases). The CDR3 length is 15 residues. Germline assignment: CDR1 SGHAT and CDR2 FQNNGV. The V end was cut by 7 bases, the J end by 3 bases, with 18 bases between. CDR3 nucleotides: TGTGCCAGCACCCCCCCCCCCGGACAGCACTATGGCTACACCTTC. Amino acids: CASTPPPGQHYGYTF.

This clonotype has ten or more counts. The chain couples TRBV7-6 to TRBJ2-3, with no clear D. Germline lookup yields CDR1 SGHVS and CDR2 FNYEAQ. V lost 3 bases and J lost 5, with 6 bases in between. The CDR3 sequence is 12 residues long. The CDR3 coding sequence is TGTGCCAGCAGCTTCCCGCAAGATACGCAGTATTTT. It encodes CASSFPQDTQYF.

Points on this clonotype: Given a much more abundant clone one base away, this may be a read error. The V and J genes are TRBV7-9 and TRBJ1-1, with a weak D call TRBD1 (6 bases). The germline V gene encodes CDR1 SEHNR and CDR2 FQNEAQ (reference sequence). The CDR3 sequence is 12 residues long. V was clipped by 4 bases and J by 8 bases, with 11 bases between them. The CDR3 sequence: CASSYDRSEAFF. Here the CDR3 DNA reads TGTGCCAGCAGCTACGACAGGTCCGAAGCTTTCTTT.

This clonotype came up many times. The CDR3 bases are TGTGCCACCAGTGATTTCAATTGGCATGGCTACACCTTC. Protein product: CATSDFNWHGYTF. The J gene is TRBJ1-2, the V gene TRBV24-1; the D is unclear. V was clipped by 1 base and J by 6 bases, with 8 bases between them. This CDR3 is built from 13 residues. CDR1 is KGHDR and CDR2 is SFDVKD in the germline V gene.

This clonotype was recorded once. A read error may be the cause here, since a much bigger clone is one base away. This rearrangement joins TRBV7-6 to TRBJ2-1; 8 positions match TRBD2. This CDR3 has 16 amino acids. Germline CDR1 reads SGHVS; CDR2 reads FNYEAQ. V dropped 2 bases and J dropped 7; count of bases not matched to a gene: 10. This CDR3 is CASSLSPTGGRNEQFF. The CDR3 DNA is TGTGCCAGCAGCTTATCACCTACTGGCGGGAGGAATGAGCAGTTCTTC.

This clonotype was observed at least ten times. The genes are TRBV6-1 and TRBJ2-3, with D perhaps being TRBD1 or TRBD2 (5 bases each). Trimming removed 3 bases from V and 4 bases from J, with 14 bases in between. The germline gives CDR1 MNHNS, CDR2 SASEGT. The CDR3 length is 15 residues. In DNA form, the CDR3 reads TGTGCCAGCAGTGATCTAGCCCCCAGGGCAGATACGCAGTATTTT. As protein: CASSDLAPRADTQYF.

In its sample, this clonotype was seen many times. The chain has TRBV3-1 and TRBJ2-4; TRBD2 matches 7 bases. CDR1 is LGHDT and CDR2 is YNNKEL in the germline V gene (reference sequence). The CDR3 consists of 18 residues. V lost 0 bases, J lost 6 bases, and 14 bases stayed unmatched. The CDR3 is CASSQEASGPPPGNIQYF. For the CDR3, the DNA is TGTGCCAGCAGCCAAGAGGCTAGCGGACCCCCACCGGGAAACATTCAGTACTTC. Full variable domain (rest looked up from reference TRBV3-1 and TRBJ2-4): DTAVSQTPKYLVTQMGNDKSIKCEQNLGHDTMYWYKQDSKKFLKIMFSYNNKELIINETVPNRFSPKSPDKAHLNLHINSLELGDSAVYFCASSQEASGPPPGNIQYFGAGTRLSVL.

This clonotype came up many times. The chain is built from TRBV14 and TRBJ2-1; D unclear. The CDR3 covers 13 residues. The V and J ends lost 3 bases and 2 bases respectively, with 5 bases between them. Looked up from germline, CDR1 is SGHDN and CDR2 is FVKESK. The CDR3 spells CASSQGTYNEQFF. The CDR3 coding sequence is TGTGCCAGCAGCCAGGGCACCTACAATGAGCAGTTCTTC. The variable domain in full, with the rest retrieved from reference TRBV14 and TRBJ2-1, is EAGVTQFPSHSVIEKGQTVTLRCDPISGHDNLYWYRRVMGKEIKFLLHFVKESKQDESGMPNNRFLAERTGGTYSTLKVQPAELEDSGVYFCASSQGTYNEQFFGPGTRLTVL.

This clonotype has at least ten counts. The chain has TRBV6-2 or TRBV6-3 and TRBJ2-3; tentatively, D is TRBD2 (6 bases). The germline V and J ends were trimmed by 6 bases and 4 bases, with 17 bases remaining between them. Germline lookup yields CDR1 MNHEY and CDR2 SVGEGT. The CDR3 is 15 amino acids. The CDR3 sequence: CASRAGASSADTQYF. CDR3 nucleotides: TGTGCCAGCAGAGCCGGGGCCTCTAGCGCAGATACGCAGTATTTT.

About this clonotype itself: Since a much larger clone is just one base distant, this may be a read error. The chain joins TRBV27 to TRBJ1-1; D unclear. Germline CDR1 and CDR2: MNHEY and SMNVEV (reference sequence). The CDR3 totals 13 residues. V was pared by 3 bases and J by 1 base, with 6 bases between. CDR3 sequence (DNA): TGTGCCAGCAGTTTGAGAGAGAACACTGAAGCTTTCTTT. Encoded protein: CASSLRENTEAFF.

To note about this clonotype: A much larger clone lies a single base off, so this may be a read error. The chain links TRBV6-5 to TRBJ2-1, with TRBD1 identical over 10 bases. The CDR3 consists of 15 residues. Germline CDR1 is MNHEY and CDR2 is SVGAGI. The CDR3 region has the DNA TGTGCCGGCAGTTGGGGACAGGGGACCCAGAGTGAGCAGTTCTTC. Protein product: CAGSWGQGTQSEQFF.

A few counts support this clonotype. The genes are TRBV6-5 and TRBJ2-2; 11 bases align to TRBD2. V lost 6 bases and J lost 0; bases outside the gene matches: 6. The CDR3 runs to 17 residues. Germline assignment: CDR1 MNHEY and CDR2 SVGAGI. CDR3 nucleotides: TGTGCCAGCAGCCCCATGACTAGCGGGGCGAACACCGGGGAGCTGTTTTTT. This translates into CASSPMTSGANTGELFF.

This clonotype was seen at least ten times. The rearrangement links TRBV5-6 to TRBJ2-3; 8 nucleotides line up with TRBD1. Germline CDR1 is SGHDT and CDR2 is YYEEEE. This CDR3 is built from 15 residues. Trimming cost V 0 bases and J 2 bases; bases outside gene matches: 2. CDR3 region: CASSLGDRFTDTQYF. DNA for the CDR3: TGTGCCAGCAGCTTGGGGGACAGGTTCACAGATACGCAGTATTTT.

This clonotype has a handful of counts. The J gene is TRBJ1-1, the V gene TRBV5-8; 9 nucleotides match TRBD1. Germline-derived CDR1 and CDR2 are SGHTS and YDEGEE. The CDR3 is made up of 16 amino acids. Germline trimming cut 4 bases from V and 0 bases from J; bases unmatched to any gene: 7. CDR3 sequence: CASSIGQGSVNTEAFF. As DNA, the CDR3 is TGTGCCAGCAGCATCGGACAGGGGAGCGTGAACACTGAAGCTTTCTTT.

The genes are TRBV27 and TRBJ2-3; tentatively, D is TRBD1 or TRBD2 (5 bases each). This CDR3 region has 15 residues. V was pared by 3 bases and J by 5 bases, with 15 bases between. The germline V gene encodes CDR1 MNHEY and CDR2 SMNVEV (reference sequence). This CDR3 reads CASSFGGPGQDTQYF. CDR3 bases: TGTGCCAGCAGTTTTGGGGGACCAGGACAAGATACGCAGTATTTT.

This clonotype was picked up many times. Here the CDR3 reads CASSPAVVSGTAYEQYF. The CDR3 region has the DNA TGCGCCAGCAGCCCCGCGGTTGTTAGCGGAACCGCCTACGAGCAGTACTTC. This rearrangement joins TRBV5-1 to TRBJ2-7; D is possibly TRBD2 (6 bases). The CDR3 extends over 17 amino acids. CDR1 is SGHRS and CDR2 is YFSETQ in the germline V gene. Trimming removed 4 bases at V and 2 bases at J, with 22 bases between.

Ten or more counts support this clonotype. The chain links TRBV10-2 to TRBJ2-3; maybe TRBD2 (5 bases). V dropped 8 bases and J dropped 2 bases, with 11 bases sitting between them. Germline V gives CDR1 WSHSY, CDR2 SAAADI. The length of the CDR3 is 13 residues. CDR3 loop: CASLLGATDTQYF. The CDR3 nucleotides are TGCGCCAGCCTACTAGGAGCCACAGATACGCAGTATTTT.

This clonotype was detected many times. This chain joins TRBV28 and TRBJ1-1; no definite D call. V lost 4 bases and J 6 bases, leaving 12 bases between the germline ends. Germline V gene lookup returns CDR1 MDHEN and CDR2 SYDVKM. The CDR3 is 13 residues long. CDR3 sequence reads: CASSYPVSAEAFF. CDR3 coding DNA: TGTGCCAGCAGTTACCCCGTTTCGGCTGAAGCTTTCTTT.

This clonotype was recorded at least ten times. The V and J genes are TRBV7-2 and TRBJ2-1, with 11 nucleotides matching TRBD2. Germline V CDR1 and CDR2: SGHTA, FQGNSA. The V and J ends lost 2 bases and 13 bases, in that order; junction bases with no gene match: 16. This CDR3 is 17 amino acids long. CDR3 sequence reads: CASSLTAQTGLADRQFF. The DNA for the CDR3 is TGTGCCAGCAGCTTAACCGCTCAGACGGGACTAGCGGATCGCCAGTTCTTC. Using reference TRBV7-2 and TRBJ2-1 for the parts outside the CDR3, the full variable domain is GAGVSQSPSNKVTEKGKDVELRCDPISGHTALYWYRQSLGQGLEFLIYFQGNSAPDKSGLPSDRFSAERTGGSVSTLTIQRTQQEDSAVYLCASSLTAQTGLADRQFFGPGTRLTVL.

With regard to this clonotype: The junction and the germline gene differ at one end; a read error may be behind it. This chain uses TRBV20-1 with TRBJ2-7, with a possible D match to TRBD2 (5 bases). Germline V gene lookup returns CDR1 DFQATT and CDR2 SNEGSKA (reference sequence). CDR3 length equals 17 residues. CDR3 amino acids: CCAAEHDLANTPYEQYF. The DNA for the CDR3 is TGCTGTGCTGCTGAACACGATCTAGCAAATACACCCTACGAGCAGTACTTC.

There are many counts of this clonotype. The chain couples TRBV6-5 to TRBJ1-5, with D tentatively TRBD1 (6 bases). The germline CDR1 and CDR2 sequences are MNHEY and SVGAGI. V lost 8 bases and J 4 bases, leaving 24 bases between the germline ends. The CDR3 loop spans 17 amino acids. As DNA, the CDR3 is TGTGCCAGCTCAAAGCTAACTCCCTCAGGGGTAAATCAGCCCCAGCATTTT. It translates to CASSKLTPSGVNQPQHF.

In regard to this clonotype: This sequence may be a read error, since a much larger clone differs from it by one base. The gene calls are TRBV6-2 or TRBV6-3 and TRBJ2-3; 7 nucleotides agree with TRBD2. The V and J ends lost 2 bases and 8 bases, in that order; junction bases with no gene match: 13. There are 16 residues in the CDR3. Germline V gene data show CDR1 as MNHEY and CDR2 as SVGEGT. In DNA, the CDR3 is TGTGCCAGCAGTTACGAGACTGGCGGGAGAGGCAGTACGCAGTATTTT. Translated, it gives CASSYETGGRGSTQYF.

Ten or more counts support this clonotype. The CDR3: CASSSRTASNYGYTF. In DNA form, the CDR3 reads TGTGCCAGCAGTTCCAGGACGGCTTCTAACTATGGCTACACCTTC. The chain uses TRBV11-3 and TRBJ1-2; no clear D. The CDR3 runs to 15 residues. Trimming stripped 6 bases from V and 0 bases from J, with 14 bases between. CDR1 and CDR2 (germline): SGHNT, YENEEA. Full variable domain (missing parts from reference TRBV11-3 and TRBJ1-2): EAGVVQSPRYKIIEKKQPVAFWCNPISGHNTLYWYLQNLGQGPELLIRYENEEAVDDSQLPKDRFSAERLKGVDSTLKIQPAELGDSAVYLCASSSRTASNYGYTFGSGTRLTVV.

In this sample, this clonotype turned up many times. CDR3 amino acids: CASSPKHGTGFTYEQYF. CDR3 nucleotides: TGCGCCAGCAGCCCCAAACACGGGACAGGGTTTACCTACGAGCAGTACTTC. The chain recombines TRBV4-1 with TRBJ2-7; TRBD1 agrees at 9 bases. CDR1 is MGHRA and CDR2 is YSYEKL in the germline V gene. The junction had 12 bases not matched to a gene; V was cut back by 4 bases and J by 2 bases. The CDR3 contains 17 residues.

Ten or more counts support this clonotype. The chain links TRBV10-2 to TRBJ2-7; 9 bases align to TRBD2. V lost 5 bases and J lost 3; bases outside the gene matches: 8. Germline loops: CDR1 WSHSY, CDR2 SAAADI. The CDR3 has 15 amino acids. The CDR3 coding sequence is TGCGCCAGCAGTCACGGGTGGACTAGCGTCTACGAGCAGTACTTC. Amino acid sequence: CASSHGWTSVYEQYF.

This clonotype came up many times. The chain is built from TRBV20-1 and TRBJ2-1; 13 nucleotides align to TRBD2. The germline V gene has CDR1 DFQATT and CDR2 SNEGSKA (reference sequence). CDR3 size: 17 residues. J was trimmed by 3 bases and V by 5 bases; bases with no gene match: 10. The CDR3 loop is CSASPRTSGSFYNEQFF. In DNA, the CDR3 is TGCAGTGCTTCTCCTCGGACTAGCGGGAGTTTCTACAATGAGCAGTTCTTC.

The table lists this clonotype with a few counts. V is TRBV6-2 or TRBV6-3 and J is TRBJ2-7; D uncertain. Per the germline V gene, CDR1 is MNHEY and CDR2 is SVGEGT. Trimming took 5 bases from V and 4 from J, leaving 9 bases between them. This CDR3 is 12 amino acids long. The CDR3 loop is CASSHSRYEQYF. The CDR3 region has the DNA TGTGCCAGCAGTCATTCAAGGTACGAGCAGTACTTC.

This clonotype was detected ten times or more. This chain connects TRBV27 to TRBJ2-7; D remains unclear. Trimming removed 4 bases from V and 3 bases from J, with 13 bases in between. Germline values: CDR1 MNHEY, CDR2 SMNVEV (reference sequence). The CDR3 contains 14 residues. Written as DNA, the CDR3 is TGTGCCAGCAGTTCCACCTTAGCCAGCTACGAGCAGTACTTC. Its protein product is CASSSTLASYEQYF.

This clonotype occurred a few times. This chain joins TRBV2 and TRBJ2-7; possibly TRBD1 for D (5 bases). The CDR3 has 12 residues. V lost 5 bases and J 4 bases, leaving 9 bases between the germline ends. Germline assignment: CDR1 SNHLY and CDR2 FYNNEI. Written as DNA, the CDR3 is TGTGCCAGCAGTTTGGACACTTACGAGCAGTACTTC. Protein: CASSLDTYEQYF.

The table lists this clonotype with many counts. This rearrangement joins TRBV11-2 to TRBJ1-1, with D perhaps matching TRBD1 (5 bases). Trimming removed 5 bases at V and 7 bases at J, with 14 bases between. CDR1 and CDR2 from the germline V gene are SGHAT and FQNNGV. The CDR3 extends over 13 amino acids. The CDR3, as DNA: TGTGCCAGCAGCCCCACCGTTGGGGGTGAAGCTTTCTTT. This codes for CASSPTVGGEAFF.